The rows below give T cell receptor beta chains drawn from one sample of a study of post-analysis software for immune sequencing data. TCRdb used MiXCR to reprocess the PCR reads, holding one entry per CDR3 protein. This sample carries hundreds of thousands of distinct CDR3 sequences, more than 50% of them seen once, and the ten largest clones take about 11%. The material sequenced was blood. These receptors all stem from a girl aged 2-10 years with multiple sclerosis. Both conserved end residues are part of each CDR3. The order of the fields is CDR3 protein, V gene, CDR3 length, J gene.

CASSFTAGGQETQYF TRBV27 15 TRBJ2-5
CASSQDTGAGGLQDTQYF TRBV4-3 18 TRBJ2-3
CASSHLAGVLQETQYF TRBV7-9 16 -
CSVVGTQRLAGSDQYF TRBV29-1 16 TRBJ2-5
CASSLRLTSTYEQYF TRBV5-1 15 TRBJ2-7
CSASPRGFNYGYTF TRBV20-1 14 TRBJ1-2
CASSPRRGVFNEQFF TRBV3-1 15 TRBJ2-1
CASRLAGAGETQYF TRBV27 14 -
CASSNPLGLAGGNEQFF TRBV6-5 17 TRBJ2-1
CASSQDPRTDTQYF TRBV4-2 14 TRBJ2-3
CAWGQTDKQFF TRBV30 11 TRBJ2-1
CASSLPGQGGYEQYF TRBV3-1 15 TRBJ2-7
CASSYSPGTLSSYEQYF TRBV6-2/TRBV6-3 17 TRBJ2-7
CANSGEGETQYF TRBV2 12 TRBJ2-5
CASSLNIVDGYTF TRBV12-3/TRBV12-4 13 TRBJ1-2
CASMQNYNEQFF TRBV27 12 TRBJ2-1
CASSEATGQWYEQYF TRBV6-1 15 TRBJ2-7
CSARTPGGNTGELFF TRBV20-1 15 TRBJ2-2
CSVRGSLNYGYTF TRBV29-1 13 TRBJ1-2
CASSPGGWGAFF TRBV12-3/TRBV12-4 12 TRBJ1-1
CASSSPPTGFSTDTQYF TRBV7-9 17 TRBJ2-3
CASSDGQGGPYEQYF TRBV9 15 TRBJ2-7
CASRGLQVESGETQYF TRBV6-1 16 TRBJ2-5
CASSYGPSSYNEQFF TRBV6-2/TRBV6-3 15 TRBJ2-1
CAWSDLAPNEQFF TRBV30 13 TRBJ2-1
CSAMGQGWKTQYF TRBV20-1 13 TRBJ2-5
CASSYSMGGRNEKLFF TRBV6-6 16 TRBJ1-4
CAGSLWAELENTGELFF TRBV11-2 17 TRBJ2-2
CASSYMAFSGGKETQYF TRBV5-4 17 TRBJ2-5
CASSSGGLQETQYF TRBV30 14 TRBJ2-5
CSAHRDSHNEQFF TRBV20-1 13 TRBJ2-1
CSVSSGNEQYF TRBV29-1 11 TRBJ2-7
CATSDRQTGETQYF TRBV24-1 14 TRBJ2-5
CASSFRGQGATEAFF TRBV7-3 15 TRBJ1-1
CSATLTGELFF TRBV20-1 11 TRBJ2-2
CASSQDLGAQETQYF TRBV3-1 15 TRBJ2-5
CSVESRDFTDTQYF TRBV29-1 14 TRBJ2-3
CSAQSVGYTF TRBV29-1 10 TRBJ1-2
CSATTGGVGYTF TRBV29-1 12 TRBJ1-2
CASSPIGAANYGYTF TRBV18 15 TRBJ1-2
CASSRTSGSCYEQYF TRBV12-3/TRBV12-4 15 -
CAISESTSWDKNTQYF TRBV10-3 16 TRBJ2-3